The 31 T cell receptor beta chains below come from one sample, sequenced in a study of T cell responses to AZD1222 COVID-19 vaccine. Generated by immunoSEQ multiplex PCR, the TCRdb table keeps only in-frame clones and is missing some. The data show about 130,000 clones, over 85% seen once. Material: peripheral blood, obtained on day 0 of AZD1222 vaccination. The receptors stem from an adult in good health.

J is TRBJ2-7 and V is TRBV14; the D is unclear. From germline, CDR1 is SGHDN and CDR2 FVKESK. The CDR3 is 13 amino acids. Trimming took 3 bases from V and 0 from J, leaving 6 bases between them. The CDR3 reads CASSHLSSYEQYF. The CDR3 DNA sequence: TGTGCCAGCAGCCATCTAAGCTCCTACGAGCAGTACTTC.

There are many counts of this clone. The V call is TRBV6-7, the J call TRBJ1-3; maybe TRBD1 (5 bases). TRBV6-7 is an ORF; its function is uncertain. The CDR3 extends over 13 amino acids. Trimming removed 7 bases at V and 14 bases at J, with 21 bases between. The CDR3 nucleotides read TGTGCCAGCATTGGGGTCCCGGGACGGCAGGTATATTTT. Residues: CASIGVPGRQVYF.

The gene calls are TRBV5-1 and TRBJ2-5, with D unclear. Trimming stripped 0 bases from V and 5 bases from J, with 23 bases between. Germline CDR1 is SGHRS and CDR2 is YFSETQ. The CDR3 is 18 amino acids. CDR3 sequence reads: CASSLERSWGIGRETQYF. For the CDR3, the DNA is TGCGCCAGCAGCTTGGAAAGGTCCTGGGGAATTGGGCGGGAGACCCAGTACTTC.

This chain links TRBV5-4 with TRBJ2-1; 7 nucleotides align to TRBD1. Germline CDR1 SGHNT, CDR2 YYREEE (reference sequence). Trimming at V came to 3 bases and at J to 2 bases, leaving 5 bases not matched to a gene. The CDR3 consists of 15 residues. In nucleotides, the CDR3 is TGTGCCAGCAGCTGGTCGACAGGGCCCTACAATGAGCAGTTCTTC. It is translated as CASSWSTGPYNEQFF.

The chain carries TRBV19 and TRBJ2-2, with TRBD2 as a possible D gene (5 bases). The germline CDR1 and CDR2 sequences are LNHDA and SQIVND (reference sequence). V was trimmed by 5 bases and J by 8 bases, leaving 18 bases between them. The CDR3 is 15 residues long. For the CDR3, the DNA is TGTGCCAGTAGTCCTCGAGGGAGCGGAACGGGGGAGCTGTTTTTT. Translating gives CASSPRGSGTGELFF. The whole variable domain, filled in from reference TRBV19 and TRBJ2-2, reads DGGITQSPKYLFRKEGQNVTLSCEQNLNHDAMYWYRQDPGQGLRLIYYSQIVNDFQKGDIAEGYSVSREKKESFPLTVTSAQKNPTAFYLCASSPRGSGTGELFFGEGSRLTVL.

The chain uses TRBV28 and TRBJ1-6; the match to TRBD1 covers 7 bases. This CDR3 comprises 14 residues. CDR1 is MDHEN and CDR2 is SYDVKM in the germline V gene. Losses at the gene ends were 7 bases for V and 7 bases for J; bases not matched to a gene: 7. This CDR3 is CASKLAGGNSPLHF. DNA of the CDR3: TGTGCCAGCAAATTGGCAGGGGGGAATTCACCCCTCCACTTT. Based on the CDR3 plus reference TRBV28 and TRBJ1-6, the full variable domain is DVKVTQSSRYLVKRTGEKVFLECVQDMDHENMFWYRQDPGLGLRLIYFSYDVKMKEKGDIPEGYSVSREKKERFSLILESASTNQTSMYLCASKLAGGNSPLHFGNGTRLTVT.

The V call is TRBV19, the J call TRBJ1-5, with 9 bases lining up with TRBD1. The CDR3 spans 15 residues. From germline, CDR1 is LNHDA and CDR2 SQIVND (reference sequence). After removal of 7 bases from V and 5 bases from J, the junction contained 9 bases not matched to a gene. The CDR3 reads CASTSTQGAYQPQHF. The CDR3 nucleotides are TGTGCCAGTACATCGACACAGGGGGCCTATCAGCCCCAGCATTTT.

As DNA, the CDR3 is TGTGCCAGCAGCTTAGATCAGGCCGGGTCCGGGGAGCTGTTTTTT. This encodes CASSLDQAGSGELFF. The genes are TRBV11-2 and TRBJ2-2; D gene uncertain. Germline CDR1 and CDR2: SGHAT and FQNNGV. Trimming pared 0 bases from V and 6 bases from J, leaving 11 bases between. The CDR3 is 15 amino acids.

The chain couples TRBV4-1 to TRBJ2-2; D not certain. Germline CDR1 and CDR2: MGHRA and YSYEKL. The CDR3 runs to 14 residues. With 0 bases removed from V and 9 bases from J, the gap between germline ends came to 11 bases. CDR3 DNA: TGCGCCAGCAGCCAAGATTCACAGAGGCGGGAGCTGTTTTTT. Protein sequence: CASSQDSQRRELFF.

V gene TRBV28 combines with J gene TRBJ2-5; 8 bases match TRBD2. The CDR3 is 14 amino acids. CDR1 is MDHEN and CDR2 is SYDVKM in the germline V gene. Losses at the gene ends were 6 bases for V and 1 base for J; bases not matched to a gene: 4. The CDR3 nucleotides are TGTGCCAGCAGCACCCTAGCGGGCCAAGAGACCCAGTACTTC. The encoded protein is CASSTLAGQETQYF.

The chain combines TRBV5-1 with TRBJ1-1, with D possibly TRBD1 on 6 matching bases. This CDR3 comprises 16 residues. In germline, CDR1 is SGHRS, CDR2 YFSETQ. Trimming left V 4 bases short and J 0 bases short, with 16 bases between. The DNA for the CDR3 is TGCGCCAGCAGCCCCAGAGGGGGGGGGATGAACACTGAAGCTTTCTTT. This codes for CASSPRGGGMNTEAFF. The full variable domain, completed using reference TRBV5-1 and TRBJ1-1, is KAGVTQTPRYLIKTRGQQVTLSCSPISGHRSVSWYQQTPGQGLQFLFEYFSETQRNKGNFPGRFSGRQFSNSRSEMNVSTLELGDSALYLCASSPRGGGMNTEAFFGQGTRLTVV.

The gene calls are TRBV7-9 and TRBJ2-1; the D gene is possibly TRBD2 (5 bases). Germline CDR1 and CDR2: SEHNR and FQNEAQ (reference sequence). The CDR3 runs 13 residues. V gave up 3 bases and J gave up 8 bases, with 11 bases separating them. As DNA, the CDR3 is TGTGCCAGCAGCTTCGCTAGCTGGGATGAGCAGTTCTTC. It is translated as CASSFASWDEQFF.

In its sample, this clone was seen once. The V call is TRBV5-1, the J call TRBJ1-2; a possible D gene is TRBD1 (6 bases). Trimming took 3 bases from V and 7 from J, leaving 16 bases between them. The CDR3 length is 14 residues. Germline assignment: CDR1 SGHRS and CDR2 YFSETQ. As DNA, the CDR3 is TGCGCCAGCAGCTCTTCGGGGGGCTCTCGTGGCTACACCTTC. Protein: CASSSSGGSRGYTF. The full variable domain, with the rest looked up from reference TRBV5-1 and TRBJ1-2, is KAGVTQTPRYLIKTRGQQVTLSCSPISGHRSVSWYQQTPGQGLQFLFEYFSETQRNKGNFPGRFSGRQFSNSRSEMNVSTLELGDSALYLCASSSSGGSRGYTFGSGTRLTVV.

This clone appeared once. J is TRBJ1-1 and V is TRBV4-1; D remains unclear. The CDR3 is 16 amino acids. V was cut by 4 bases and J by 0 bases, with 15 bases left in between. From germline, CDR1 is MGHRA and CDR2 YSYEKL. The CDR3 nucleotides read TGCGCCAGCAGCCCAGCGGGGATGGATTTGAACACTGAAGCTTTCTTT. Residues: CASSPAGMDLNTEAFF.

The V and J genes are TRBV30 and TRBJ2-7; D ambiguous. Germline V gene lookup returns CDR1 GTSNPN and CDR2 SVGIG (reference sequence). The CDR3 has 13 residues. Between the trimmed V and J ends, which lost 6 bases and 0 bases, there was a span of 12 bases. CDR3: CACPNQSSYEQYF. In nucleotides, the CDR3 is TGTGCCTGCCCAAATCAAAGCTCCTACGAGCAGTACTTC.

The V gene is TRBV11-2, the J gene TRBJ1-6; D is undetermined. This CDR3 region has 14 residues. Trimming took 6 bases from V and 5 from J, leaving 11 bases between them. Germline CDR1 SGHAT, CDR2 FQNNGV. CDR3 nucleotide sequence: TGTGCCAGCAGTAAAGCAGGCAATAATTCACCCCTCCACTTT. It codes for CASSKAGNNSPLHF. Filled out from reference TRBV11-2 and TRBJ1-6, the complete variable domain reads EAGVAQSPRYKIIEKRQSVAFWCNPISGHATLYWYQQILGQGPKLLIQFQNNGVVDDSQLPKDRFSAERLKGVDSTLKIQPAKLEDSAVYLCASSKAGNNSPLHFGNGTRLTVT.

The V and J genes are TRBV18 and TRBJ1-4, with D possibly being TRBD1 (6 bases). Germline V lookup: CDR1 KGHSH, CDR2 LQKENI. There are 14 residues in the CDR3. V lost 1 base and J lost 8, with 11 bases in between. CDR3 sequence reads: CASSPLGQPEKLFF. DNA of the CDR3: TGTGCCAGCTCACCACTCGGACAGCCGGAAAAACTGTTTTTT.

This clone was seen a single time. The chain carries TRBV25-1 and TRBJ1-2; tentatively, D is TRBD1 (5 bases). The CDR3 has 13 residues. V lost 8 bases, J lost 2 bases, and 12 bases lay in between. Germline-derived CDR1 and CDR2 are MGHDK and SYGVNS. As DNA, the CDR3 is TGTGCCAGCCGAACCGAGGGGAACTATGGCTACACCTTC. This gives the protein CASRTEGNYGYTF.

The chain employs TRBV18 and TRBJ1-1; tentatively, D is TRBD1 (5 bases). The CDR3 spans 13 residues. Germline values: CDR1 KGHSH, CDR2 LQKENI. With 3 bases removed from V and 7 bases from J, the gap between germline ends came to 12 bases. The CDR3 region is CASSPQGMGEAFF. The CDR3 bases are TGTGCCAGCTCACCTCAGGGAATGGGTGAAGCTTTCTTT.

This CDR3 reads CASRPTQGALGVAFF. The CDR3 DNA reads TGTGCCAGCAGACCAACTCAGGGGGCCCTGGGTGTAGCTTTCTTT. The chain uses TRBV5-4 and TRBJ1-1, with 8 bases aligning to TRBD1. The V gene end was trimmed by 5 bases and the J gene end by 10 bases; junction bases not matched to a gene: 16. The germline gives CDR1 SGHNT, CDR2 YYREEE (reference sequence). The CDR3 totals 15 residues.

J is TRBJ1-1 and V is TRBV6-5; a possible D gene is TRBD1 (5 bases). CDR3 length equals 14 residues. CDR1 MNHEY and CDR2 SVGAGI come from the germline V gene. V was trimmed by 2 bases and J by 5 bases, leaving 12 bases between them. This chain's CDR3 is CASSYSPSGTEAFF. CDR3 DNA: TGTGCCAGCAGTTACAGCCCCTCAGGGACTGAAGCTTTCTTT.

The genes are TRBV28 and TRBJ1-1; D might be TRBD1 (6 bases). V was pared by 6 bases and J by 6 bases, with 17 bases between. CDR1 and CDR2 from the germline V gene are MDHEN and SYDVKM. This CDR3 spans 14 amino acids. The CDR3 nucleotides are TGTGCCAGCAGGAAACAGGGAGGCGAACCTGAAGCTTTCTTT. Its protein product is CASRKQGGEPEAFF.

This chain uses TRBV19 with TRBJ2-7, with 12 nucleotides matching TRBD2. Trimming took 5 bases from V and 10 from J; bases not matched to a gene: 9. Germline V gene data show CDR1 as LNHDA and CDR2 as SQIVND (reference sequence). The CDR3 is made up of 14 amino acids. For the CDR3, the DNA is TGTGCCAGTAGTGCGTCCTCGACTAGCGGGAGTCAGTACTTC. Translated: CASSASSTSGSQYF.

J is TRBJ2-7 and V is TRBV19; TRBD2 aligns across 12 bases. Trimming took 4 bases from V and 5 from J; bases not matched to a gene: 6. The CDR3 has 15 residues. Germline V gene data show CDR1 as LNHDA and CDR2 as SQIVND (reference sequence). The CDR3 DNA reads as TGTGCCAGTAGTAACCTAGCGGGAGGGTCTAACGAGCAGTACTTC. This sequence encodes CASSNLAGGSNEQYF.

The CDR3 sequence is CASSPRNTGELFF. In DNA form, the CDR3 reads TGTGCCAGCTCACCACGTAACACCGGGGAGCTGTTTTTT. The chain employs TRBV18 and TRBJ2-2; unclear D gene. Germline V gene data show CDR1 as KGHSH and CDR2 as LQKENI. V was shortened by 1 base and J by 2 bases, with 2 bases between the two germline ends. The CDR3 spans 13 residues.

The chain uses TRBV9 and TRBJ2-4, with D possibly called TRBD1 or TRBD2 (5 bases each). From germline, CDR1 is SGDLS and CDR2 YYNGEE. The CDR3 runs 22 residues. V lost 2 bases to trimming and J lost 0 bases, with 30 bases between them. Here the CDR3 reads CASSVRGPSLAKTDLAKNIQYF. The CDR3 bases are TGTGCCAGCAGCGTGAGGGGCCCTAGTTTGGCGAAGACTGATCTAGCCAAAAACATTCAGTACTTC.

In this sample, this clone is medium-sized (0.01 to 0.1%). The chain carries TRBV27 and TRBJ1-4, with D perhaps matching TRBD1 (6 bases). CDR1 MNHEY and CDR2 SMNVEV come from the germline V gene (reference sequence). The CDR3 is 14 amino acids. V gave up 4 bases and J gave up 5 bases, with 11 bases separating them. CDR3 DNA sequence: TGTGCCAGCAGTTGGGACATCGTGAATGAAAAACTGTTTTTT. It codes for CASSWDIVNEKLFF.

This sequence joins TRBV18 and TRBJ2-3, with 10 bases identical to TRBD2. After removal of 6 bases from V and 3 bases from J, the junction contained 21 bases not matched to a gene. The germline CDR1 and CDR2 sequences are KGHSH and LQKENI. The CDR3 consists of 20 residues. The CDR3 reads CASSPRLTAGGPGWTDTQYF. The CDR3 DNA sequence: TGTGCCAGCTCCCCCAGACTGACAGCGGGAGGGCCAGGTTGGACAGATACGCAGTATTTT.

This chain uses TRBV29-1 with TRBJ2-1; TRBD2 might be the D (5 bases). This CDR3 region has 16 residues. Germline loops: CDR1 SQVTM, CDR2 ANQGSEA. Trimming removed 4 bases at V and 2 bases at J, with 18 bases between. Here the CDR3 reads CSVVPQEVGTYNEQFF. As DNA, the CDR3 is TGCAGCGTTGTCCCCCAGGAAGTCGGGACCTACAATGAGCAGTTCTTC.

The chain has TRBV28 and TRBJ1-1; D is possibly TRBD1 (5 bases). CDR1 is MDHEN and CDR2 is SYDVKM in the germline V gene. Between the trimmed V and J ends, which lost 4 bases and 3 bases, there was a span of 12 bases. CDR3 length: 14 amino acids. For the CDR3, the DNA is TGTGCCAGCAGTTCACCTTCGGGGGACACTGAAGCTTTCTTT. This encodes CASSSPSGDTEAFF.

The V gene is TRBV6-6, the J gene TRBJ1-1; unclear D gene. The V and J ends lost 6 bases and 4 bases respectively, with 9 bases between them. Germline CDR1 MNHNY, CDR2 SVGAGI (reference sequence). This CDR3 is built from 12 residues. CDR3 nucleotides: TGTGCCAGCAGCCACCGGAGCACTGAAGCTTTCTTT. It encodes CASSHRSTEAFF.